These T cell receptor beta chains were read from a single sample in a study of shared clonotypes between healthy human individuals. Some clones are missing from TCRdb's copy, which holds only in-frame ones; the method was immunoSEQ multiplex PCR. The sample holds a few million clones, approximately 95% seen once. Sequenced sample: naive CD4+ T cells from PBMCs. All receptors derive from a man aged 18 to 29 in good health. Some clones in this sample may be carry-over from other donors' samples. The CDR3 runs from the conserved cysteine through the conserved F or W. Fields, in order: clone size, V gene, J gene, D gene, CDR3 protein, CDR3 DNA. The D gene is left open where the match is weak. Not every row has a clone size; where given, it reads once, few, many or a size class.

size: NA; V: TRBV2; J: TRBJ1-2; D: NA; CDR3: CASNKDYYGYTF; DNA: TGTGCCAGCAACAAAGATTACTATGGCTACACCTTC
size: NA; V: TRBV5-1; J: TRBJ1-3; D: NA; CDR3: CASSPNFSGNTIYF; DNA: TGCGCCAGCAGCCCCAACTTCTCTGGAAACACCATATATTTT
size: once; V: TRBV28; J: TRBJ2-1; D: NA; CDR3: CASSSSGYSYNEQFF; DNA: TGTGCCAGCAGCTCAAGCGGGTACTCCTACAATGAGCAGTTCTTC
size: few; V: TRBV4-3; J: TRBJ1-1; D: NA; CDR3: CASSQDRVAEAFF; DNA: TGCGCCAGCAGCCAAGATAGGGTGGCTGAAGCTTTCTTT
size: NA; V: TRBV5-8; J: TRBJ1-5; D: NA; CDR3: CASSGTLQRSNQPQHF; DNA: TGTGCCAGCAGCGGGACGCTGCAAAGAAGCAATCAGCCCCAGCATTTT
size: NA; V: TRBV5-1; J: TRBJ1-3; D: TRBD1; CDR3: CASSERTGITGNTIYF; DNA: TGCGCCAGCAGCGAAAGGACAGGGATAACCGGAAACACCATATATTTT
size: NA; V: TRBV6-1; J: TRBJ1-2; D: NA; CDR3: CASSDMGRGNYGYTF; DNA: TGTGCCAGCAGTGATATGGGTCGAGGAAACTATGGCTACACCTTC
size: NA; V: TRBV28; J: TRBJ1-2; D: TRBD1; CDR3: CASNYGTGVYGYTF; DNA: TGTGCCAGCAACTACGGGACAGGAGTTTATGGCTACACCTTC
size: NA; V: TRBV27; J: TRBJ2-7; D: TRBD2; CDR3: CASSVRPLSGSSYEQYF; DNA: TGTGCCAGCAGTGTCCGCCCGTTGAGCGGGAGTTCGTACGAGCAGTACTTC
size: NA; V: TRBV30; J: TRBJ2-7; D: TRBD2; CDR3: CAWSLSGRAPEQYF; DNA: TGTGCCTGGAGTCTTAGCGGGAGGGCCCCCGAGCAGTACTTC
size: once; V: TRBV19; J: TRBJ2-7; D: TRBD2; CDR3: CASSVGTSGPYEQYF; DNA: TGTGCCAGTAGTGTCGGGACTAGCGGACCCTACGAGCAGTACTTC
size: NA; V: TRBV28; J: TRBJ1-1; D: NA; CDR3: CASSLIVYTEAFF; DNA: TGTGCCAGCAGTTTAATCGTATACACTGAAGCTTTCTTT
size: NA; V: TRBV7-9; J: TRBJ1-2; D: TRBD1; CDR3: CASSLLGQGALDYGYTF; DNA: TGTGCCAGCAGCTTATTGGGACAGGGGGCTTTGGACTATGGCTACACCTTC
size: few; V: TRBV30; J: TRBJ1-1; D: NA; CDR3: CAWNDGTNTEAFF; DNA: TGTGCCTGGAATGACGGGACGAACACTGAAGCTTTCTTT
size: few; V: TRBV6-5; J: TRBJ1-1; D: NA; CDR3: CASSYRGGVNTEAFF; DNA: TGTGCCAGCAGTTACAGGGGCGGGGTGAACACTGAAGCTTTCTTT
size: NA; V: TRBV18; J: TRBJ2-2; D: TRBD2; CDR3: CASSRGTSGTHRELFF; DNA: TGTGCCAGCTCACGAGGGACTAGCGGGACCCACCGGGAGCTGTTTTTT
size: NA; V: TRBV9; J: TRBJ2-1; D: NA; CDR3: CASSIRQSSSYNEQFF; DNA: TGTGCCAGCAGCATAAGACAGTCCTCCTCCTACAATGAGCAGTTCTTC
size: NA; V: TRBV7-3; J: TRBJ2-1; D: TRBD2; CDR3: CASSLGGVHNEQFF; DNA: TGTGCCAGCAGCTTAGGGGGGGTCCACAATGAGCAGTTCTTC
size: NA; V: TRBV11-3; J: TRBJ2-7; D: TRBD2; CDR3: CASSLRQGGYEQYF; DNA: TGTGCCAGCAGCTTAAGGCAGGGAGGGTACGAGCAGTACTTC
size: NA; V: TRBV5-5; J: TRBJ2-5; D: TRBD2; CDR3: CASSLVAGGGETQYF; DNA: TGTGCCAGCAGCTTGGTAGCGGGAGGTGGAGAGACCCAGTACTTC
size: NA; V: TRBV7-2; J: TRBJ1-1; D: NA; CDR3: CASSRQVSNTEAFF; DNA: TGTGCCAGCAGCCGACAGGTCTCGAACACTGAAGCTTTCTTT
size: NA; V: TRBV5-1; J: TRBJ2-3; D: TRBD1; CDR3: CASSSTGGGDTQYF; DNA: TGCGCCAGCAGCTCCACAGGGGGCGGAGATACGCAGTATTTT
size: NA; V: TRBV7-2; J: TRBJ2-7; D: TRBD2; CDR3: CASSLVGTNSYEQYF; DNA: TGTGCCAGCAGCTTAGTGGGGACTAACTCCTACGAGCAGTACTTC
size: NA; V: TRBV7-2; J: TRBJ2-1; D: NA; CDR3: CASSPDSPEQFF; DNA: TGTGCCAGCAGCCCTGACTCCCCTGAGCAGTTCTTC
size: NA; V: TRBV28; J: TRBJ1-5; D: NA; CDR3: CASRLGVRNQPQHF; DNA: TGTGCCAGCCGCCTCGGCGTTCGCAATCAGCCCCAGCATTTT
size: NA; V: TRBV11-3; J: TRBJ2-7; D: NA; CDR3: CASSLDGNEQYF; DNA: TGTGCCAGCAGCTTAGATGGGAACGAGCAGTACTTC
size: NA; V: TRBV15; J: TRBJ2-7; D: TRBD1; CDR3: CATSPPGQGGEQYF; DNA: TGTGCCACCAGCCCACCGGGACAGGGTGGGGAGCAGTACTTC
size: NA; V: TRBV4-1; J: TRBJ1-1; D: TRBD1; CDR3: CASSHLRDRGGTEAFF; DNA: TGCGCCAGCAGCCACCTCCGGGACAGGGGAGGGACTGAAGCTTTCTTT
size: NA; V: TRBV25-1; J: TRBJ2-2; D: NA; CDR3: CASCPGELFF; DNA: TGTGCCAGCTGTCCCGGGGAGCTGTTTTTT
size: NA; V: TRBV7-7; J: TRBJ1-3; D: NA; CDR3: CASSLEPGAGNTIYF; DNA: TGTGCCAGCAGCTTAGAACCAGGGGCTGGAAACACCATATATTTT
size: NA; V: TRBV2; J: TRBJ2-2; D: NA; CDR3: CATLDRDPNTGELFF; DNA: TGTGCCACCCTGGACCGGGACCCTAACACCGGGGAGCTGTTTTTT
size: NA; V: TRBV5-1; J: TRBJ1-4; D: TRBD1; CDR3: CASSQKGQGDEKLFF; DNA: TGCGCCAGCAGCCAGAAGGGACAGGGAGACGAAAAACTGTTTTTT